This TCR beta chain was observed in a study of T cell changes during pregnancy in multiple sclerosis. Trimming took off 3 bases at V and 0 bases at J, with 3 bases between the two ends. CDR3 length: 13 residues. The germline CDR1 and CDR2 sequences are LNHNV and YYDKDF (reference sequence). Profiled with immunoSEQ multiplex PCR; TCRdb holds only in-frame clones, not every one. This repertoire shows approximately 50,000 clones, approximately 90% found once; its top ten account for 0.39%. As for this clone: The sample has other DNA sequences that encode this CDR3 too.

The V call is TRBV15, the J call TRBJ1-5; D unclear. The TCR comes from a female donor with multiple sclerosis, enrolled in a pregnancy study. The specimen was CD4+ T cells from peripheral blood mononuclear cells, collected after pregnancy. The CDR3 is CATSRSSNQPQHF. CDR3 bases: TGTGCCACCAGCAGGAGTAGCAATCAGCCCCAGCATTTT.